This T cell receptor (beta chain) was captured in a study of cytomegalovirus exposure and HLA in healthy donors. PCR was performed using 60 Vbeta and 13 Jbeta primers. Assay: immunoSEQ multiplex PCR; the TCRdb copy retains only in-frame clones and omits some. This table holds roughly 230,000 clones, about 93% found once. The table lists this clone with a count of one. Sequencing used PBMCs. This TCR was recovered from a girl aged 2 to 9 in good health and CMV-seronegative.

CDR3 loop: CSVEEGASYEQYF. The CDR3 nucleotides read TGCAGCGTTGAAGAGGGGGCTTCCTACGAGCAGTACTTC. J is TRBJ2-7 and V is TRBV29-1, with D perhaps matching TRBD1 (6 bases). V lost 0 bases, J lost 1 base, and 7 bases lay in between. The CDR3 contains 13 residues. The germline gives CDR1 SQVTM, CDR2 ANQGSEA.